This paragraph covers one T cell receptor (beta chain) sequence. Assay: immunoSEQ multiplex PCR; the TCRdb copy retains only in-frame clones and omits some. Here the sample spans around 46,000 clones, 70% to 85% being singletons. This sample stems from a study of OX40 agonist ivuxolimab in advanced cancers. Study-wide background: Cohort: around 79% men, mean age approximately 66, aged about 20 to 80. Prior anti-PD-1, anti-PD-L1 or anti-CTLA-4 therapy was allowed; around 43% had some.

The input for sequencing was CD4+ or CD8+ T cells sorted from blood, taken in a trial of the OX40 agonist ivuxolimab. The TCR was taken from an adult with an advanced solid tumor such as melanoma, head and neck, liver or kidney cancer.

CDR3 in DNA: TGTGCCAGCAGTGAAGACTGGGGTCTGTTTTTT. This codes for CASSEDWGLFF. V and J are TRBV6-1 and TRBJ1-4; D ambiguous. The CDR3 runs 11 residues. In germline, CDR1 is MNHNS, CDR2 SASEGT. Deletions cut 1 base from V and 14 bases from J, with 8 bases between.